This is a list of T cell receptor beta chains from one sample in a study of Graves' ophthalmopathy and Graves' hyperthyroidism. TCRdb re-called the multiplex PCR reads with MiXCR, one entry per CDR3 protein. The table has about 590,000 distinct CDR3 sequences, approximately 37% seen once. Input material: peripheral blood or thyroid tissue (not recorded which). The receptors stem from an adult man with Graves' hyperthyroidism. The CDR3 runs from the conserved cysteine through the conserved F or W. D genes are given only for firm matches. Expanded clones are given a class, and other clones once, few, many or no size at all.

j_call d_call v_call clone_size cdr3_aa cdr3_nt
TRBJ1-1 NA TRBV29-1 many CSATPANTEAFF TGCAGCGCTACCCCTGCGAACACTGAAGCTTTCTTT
TRBJ2-5 TRBD2 TRBV20-1 NA CSAGTRSQETQYF TGCAGTGCAGGGACTAGAAGTCAAGAGACCCAGTACTTC
TRBJ1-1 TRBD1 TRBV5-1 NA CASSLGQGSSEAFF TGCGCCAGCAGCTTGGGACAGGGTAGTTCTGAAGCTTTCTTT
TRBJ2-5 TRBD1 TRBV7-9 NA CASSSSGQGAQQETQYF TGTGCCAGCAGCTCAAGTGGACAGGGGGCGCAGCAAGAGACCCAGTACTTC
TRBJ1-2 NA TRBV29-1 many CSDETQGSGYTF TGCAGCGACGAAACACAGGGATCTGGCTACACCTTC
TRBJ1-1 TRBD1 TRBV12-3/TRBV12-4 NA CASSFYSTGVNTEAFF TGTGCCAGCAGTTTCTACTCGACAGGGGTTAACACTGAAGCTTTCTTT
TRBJ1-3 NA TRBV6-6 NA CASSYSQGVDAIYF TGTGCCAGCAGTTACTCGCAGGGTGTAGACGCCATATATTTT
TRBJ1-5 NA TRBV2 many CASSEAAGGGGNQPQHF TGTGCCAGCAGTGAAGCGGCGGGAGGAGGTGGCAATCAGCCCCAGCATTTT
TRBJ2-5 TRBD2 TRBV2 many CASSEDSGGATQYF TGTGCCAGCAGTGAAGACAGCGGGGGCGCGACCCAGTACTTC
TRBJ1-1 TRBD1 TRBV7-9 NA CASSAGQEREAFF TGTGCCAGCAGCGCCGGACAGGAGAGAGAAGCTTTCTTT
TRBJ1-2 NA TRBV5-1 few CASSGDLADYGYTF TGTGCCAGCAGCGGGGACCTAGCTGACTATGGCTACACCTTC